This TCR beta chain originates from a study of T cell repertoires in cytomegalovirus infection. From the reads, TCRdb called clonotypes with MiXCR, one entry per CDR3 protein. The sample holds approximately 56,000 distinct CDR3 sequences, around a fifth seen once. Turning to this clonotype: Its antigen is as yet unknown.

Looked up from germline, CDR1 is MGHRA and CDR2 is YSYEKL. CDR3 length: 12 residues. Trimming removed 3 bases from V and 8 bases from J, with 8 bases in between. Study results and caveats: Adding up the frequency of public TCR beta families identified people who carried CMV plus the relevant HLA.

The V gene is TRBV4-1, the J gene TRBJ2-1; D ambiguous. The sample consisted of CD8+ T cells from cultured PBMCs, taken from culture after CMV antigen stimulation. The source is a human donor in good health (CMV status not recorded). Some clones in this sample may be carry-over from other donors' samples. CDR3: CASSHETYEQFF. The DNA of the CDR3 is TGCGCCAGCAGCCATGAGACGTATGAGCAGTTCTTC.